The T cell receptor (beta chain) under discussion was sequenced for a study of cytomegalovirus exposure and HLA in healthy donors. PCR primers comprised 60 Vbeta and 13 Jbeta primers. The assay was immunoSEQ multiplex PCR, and TCRdb's table has in-frame clones only and misses some. The sample has more than 95,000 clones, over 70% seen once. This CDR3 has 16 residues. The V gene end was trimmed by 5 bases and the J gene end by 1 base; junction bases not matched to a gene: 5. From germline, CDR1 is KGHSH and CDR2 LQKENI. Regarding the study as a whole: Accounts indicate the classifier identified cytomegalovirus status with strong specificity and sensitivity.

With regard to this clone: The antigen is unknown.

This chain links TRBV18 with TRBJ2-2; TRBD2 matches at 9 bases. The sequence was collected from a man aged 50-59 years in good health and CMV-seropositive. Sample: PBMCs. CDR3 bases: TGTGCCAGCTCATCGAAGACTAGCGGGAACACCGGGGAGCTGTTTTTT. Residues: CASSSKTSGNTGELFF.